This TCR beta chain was recorded in a study of type 1 regulatory T cells. Study details: This in vitro CD4 product, T-allo10, is enriched for Tr1 cells and alloantigen-specific. Study-level findings and limits: Type 1 regulatory T cells had a more restricted TCR repertoire than non-type 1 regulatory T cells.

Each CDR3 protein is one row after TCRdb ran MiXCR on the reads. The sample includes fewer than 7,000 distinct CDR3 sequences, more than 30% of them seen just once. About this clonotype: Its antigen is not identified.

The V gene lost 2 bases and the J gene lost 0 bases, with 10 bases spanning the gap. The CDR3 runs to 14 residues. From germline, CDR1 is DFQATT and CDR2 SNEGSKA (reference sequence). The TCR sequence derives from a human donor in good health. The chain uses TRBV20-1 and TRBJ1-1; no clear D gene. The specimen was cultured type 1 regulatory T (Tr1) cells, either the whole culture or a sorted fraction (not recorded which). CDR3 region: CSARSQLMNTEAFF. The CDR3 DNA is TGCAGTGCTAGAAGCCAGCTTATGAACACTGAAGCTTTCTTT.